Listed below are T cell receptor beta chains from one sample, sequenced in a study of blood T cell repertoires in COVID-19. TCRdb's table, derived via immunoSEQ multiplex PCR, lists solely in-frame clones and lacks some. Here the sample spans 300,000 to 400,000 clones, about 91% being singletons. Material: peripheral blood. The receptors stem from a man aged 25 to 45 with COVID-19, enrolled during active disease. Both conserved end residues are part of each CDR3. The order of the fields is CDR3 length, V gene, J gene, D gene, clone size, CDR3 DNA, CDR3 protein. The D gene is left open where the match is weak. For some rows the clone size is stated as once, few or many, or as a class when expanded; others skip it.

len: 13
v_gene: TRBV6-2/TRBV6-3
j_gene: TRBJ2-2
d_gene: -
abundance: -
CDR3nt: TGTGCCAGCAGCCCGGGACTCACCGGGGAGCTGTTTTTT
CDR3aa: CASSPGLTGELFF

len: 13
v_gene: TRBV6-4
j_gene: TRBJ2-6
d_gene: -
abundance: -
CDR3nt: TGTGCCAGCAGCAGGGCTGGGGCCAACGTCCTGACTTTC
CDR3aa: CASSRAGANVLTF

len: 16
v_gene: TRBV28
j_gene: TRBJ1-2
d_gene: TRBD1
abundance: -
CDR3nt: TGTGCCAGCAGTTTCTGGAACCGGGGACAGGGGGGTGGCTACACCTTC
CDR3aa: CASSFWNRGQGGGYTF

len: 18
v_gene: TRBV19
j_gene: TRBJ2-5
d_gene: TRBD1
abundance: -
CDR3nt: TGTGCCAGTAGTCCCAATGGCCGACGGACAGGGGCATCGGAGACCCAGTACTTC
CDR3aa: CASSPNGRRTGASETQYF

len: 15
v_gene: TRBV7-3
j_gene: TRBJ2-5
d_gene: TRBD1
abundance: -
CDR3nt: TGTGCCAGCAGCTTAGGTCACTGGACAGGAGAGACCCAGTACTTC
CDR3aa: CASSLGHWTGETQYF

len: 15
v_gene: TRBV28
j_gene: TRBJ2-1
d_gene: TRBD2
abundance: -
CDR3nt: TGTGCCAGCAGTTCCCTAGCGGGAGGGAACAATGAGCAGTTCTTC
CDR3aa: CASSSLAGGNNEQFF

len: 13
v_gene: TRBV27
j_gene: TRBJ1-6
d_gene: -
abundance: -
CDR3nt: TGTGCCAGCAGTTTCTCCAGAAATTCACCCCTCCACTTT
CDR3aa: CASSFSRNSPLHF

len: 14
v_gene: TRBV25-1
j_gene: TRBJ2-5
d_gene: TRBD1
abundance: -
CDR3nt: TGTGCCAGCAGTGAAAGGGGGCGCAGCGAGACCCAGTACTTC
CDR3aa: CASSERGRSETQYF

len: 16
v_gene: TRBV25-1
j_gene: TRBJ1-2
d_gene: -
abundance: -
CDR3nt: TGTGCCAGCAGCCCCAGGGCTTCGACCCCCTCGGAGGGCTACACCTTC
CDR3aa: CASSPRASTPSEGYTF

len: 17
v_gene: TRBV28
j_gene: TRBJ2-4
d_gene: -
abundance: once
CDR3nt: TGTGTCAGCAGTTTATCCACGGGGATCCAACTCCAGAACATTCAGTACTTC
CDR3aa: CVSSLSTGIQLQNIQYF

len: 18
v_gene: TRBV30
j_gene: TRBJ2-7
d_gene: TRBD2
abundance: -
CDR3nt: TGTGCCTGGAGTGTACAGCGCGGGAGAGGGATAATGCGATACGAGCAGTACTTC
CDR3aa: CAWSVQRGRGIMRYEQYF

len: 18
v_gene: TRBV7-9
j_gene: TRBJ2-2
d_gene: TRBD2
abundance: -
CDR3nt: TGTGCCAGCAGCTCCCGGGACCGCGGGAGGTCGAACACCGGGGAGCTGTTTTTT
CDR3aa: CASSSRDRGRSNTGELFF

len: 17
v_gene: TRBV7-9
j_gene: TRBJ2-7
d_gene: -
abundance: -
CDR3nt: TGTGCCAGCAGCTTAGGGCGTGGGGCTGACCCCTCCTACGAGCAGTACTTC
CDR3aa: CASSLGRGADPSYEQYF

len: 16
v_gene: TRBV7-2
j_gene: TRBJ2-3
d_gene: TRBD1
abundance: -
CDR3nt: TGTGCCAGCAGCTTTCGCACAGGGGGCAGAACAGATACGCAGTATTTT
CDR3aa: CASSFRTGGRTDTQYF

len: 14
v_gene: TRBV19
j_gene: TRBJ1-6
d_gene: -
abundance: -
CDR3nt: TGTGCCAGTAGTACTGACAGGTTTAATTCACCCCTCCACTTT
CDR3aa: CASSTDRFNSPLHF

len: 18
v_gene: TRBV30
j_gene: TRBJ1-4
d_gene: TRBD1
abundance: -
CDR3nt: TGTGCCTGGAGTGTGACCCGGACAGGGGCGGCCGTACGGAAAAAACTGTTTTTT
CDR3aa: CAWSVTRTGAAVRKKLFF

len: 15
v_gene: TRBV7-2
j_gene: TRBJ2-1
d_gene: -
abundance: -
CDR3nt: TGTGCCAGCAGCACAATGGCAGTATCCAACAATGAGCAGTTCTTC
CDR3aa: CASSTMAVSNNEQFF

len: 12
v_gene: TRBV30
j_gene: TRBJ2-5
d_gene: -
abundance: -
CDR3nt: TGTGCCATAAGGGGTGGGCTGGAGACCCAGTACTTC
CDR3aa: CAIRGGLETQYF

len: 16
v_gene: TRBV6-2/TRBV6-3
j_gene: TRBJ2-1
d_gene: TRBD2
abundance: -
CDR3nt: TGTGCCAGCAGTTCGTACCCCCGGGGGGGATACAATGAGCAGTTCTTC
CDR3aa: CASSSYPRGGYNEQFF

len: 16
v_gene: TRBV7-9
j_gene: TRBJ2-1
d_gene: TRBD2
abundance: -
CDR3nt: TGTGCCAGCAGCCCAAGGGGACTAGCGGGTACCAATGAGCAGTTCTTC
CDR3aa: CASSPRGLAGTNEQFF

len: 16
v_gene: TRBV6-1
j_gene: TRBJ1-2
d_gene: -
abundance: -
CDR3nt: TGTGCCAGCAGTGAAGTGTACGGGAAGAAGGACTATGGCTACACCTTC
CDR3aa: CASSEVYGKKDYGYTF

len: 15
v_gene: TRBV7-2
j_gene: TRBJ2-5
d_gene: TRBD1
abundance: -
CDR3nt: TGTGCCAGCAGCTCTTACAGGGGGCAGGTGGAGGCCCAGTACTTC
CDR3aa: CASSSYRGQVEAQYF

len: 15
v_gene: TRBV11-2
j_gene: TRBJ2-7
d_gene: TRBD2
abundance: once
CDR3nt: TGTGCCAGCAGCTCCGGGAGGGCCCGATTTTACGAGCAGTACTTC
CDR3aa: CASSSGRARFYEQYF

len: 13
v_gene: TRBV5-6
j_gene: TRBJ2-1
d_gene: TRBD1
abundance: few
CDR3nt: TGTGCCAGCGGGGACAGGGGGCGCGTCGAGCAGTTCTTC
CDR3aa: CASGDRGRVEQFF

len: 15
v_gene: TRBV18
j_gene: TRBJ2-1
d_gene: -
abundance: -
CDR3nt: TGTGCCAGCTCACCACAAAGCGGGTCTTACAATGAGCAGTTCTTC
CDR3aa: CASSPQSGSYNEQFF

len: 23
v_gene: TRBV6-2/TRBV6-3
j_gene: TRBJ1-4
d_gene: -
abundance: -
CDR3nt: TGTGCCAGCAGCCTACGTTTTGAGGCGTGGCTTACAGGACCGAAGGCAACTAATGAAAAACTGTTTTTT
CDR3aa: CASSLRFEAWLTGPKATNEKLFF

len: 15
v_gene: TRBV5-4
j_gene: TRBJ1-6
d_gene: -
abundance: few
CDR3nt: TGTGCCAGCAGCTTGGGACGCGGGGGGTATTCACCCCTCCACTTT
CDR3aa: CASSLGRGGYSPLHF

len: 15
v_gene: TRBV18
j_gene: TRBJ2-1
d_gene: -
abundance: -
CDR3nt: TGTGCCAGCTCACCAACTTATACGGGCTACAATGAGCAGTTCTTC
CDR3aa: CASSPTYTGYNEQFF

len: 15
v_gene: TRBV4-3
j_gene: TRBJ1-3
d_gene: -
abundance: few
CDR3nt: TGCGCCAGCAGCCAGGAATTTAACAGGGTAGCCACCATATATTTT
CDR3aa: CASSQEFNRVATIYF

len: 17
v_gene: TRBV30
j_gene: TRBJ1-6
d_gene: -
abundance: -
CDR3nt: TGTGCCTGGAGTGCTCCTTGGGGGCCAAGAGTTTATTCACCCCTCCACTTT
CDR3aa: CAWSAPWGPRVYSPLHF

len: 15
v_gene: TRBV18
j_gene: TRBJ1-5
d_gene: TRBD1
abundance: -
CDR3nt: TGTGCCAGCTCACCTGGACAGGGAGGCAATCAGCCCCAGCATTTT
CDR3aa: CASSPGQGGNQPQHF